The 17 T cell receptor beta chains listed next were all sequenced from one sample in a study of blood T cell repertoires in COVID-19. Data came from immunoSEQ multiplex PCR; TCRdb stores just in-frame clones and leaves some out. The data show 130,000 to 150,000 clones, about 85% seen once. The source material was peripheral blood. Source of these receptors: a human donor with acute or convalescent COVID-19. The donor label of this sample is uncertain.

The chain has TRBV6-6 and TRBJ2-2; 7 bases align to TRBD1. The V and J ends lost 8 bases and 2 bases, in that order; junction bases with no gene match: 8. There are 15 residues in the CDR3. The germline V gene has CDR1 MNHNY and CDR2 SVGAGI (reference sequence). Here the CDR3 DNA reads TGTGCCAGCTACAGGGGTGGCGCCAACACCGGGGAGCTGTTTTTT. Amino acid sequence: CASYRGGANTGELFF.

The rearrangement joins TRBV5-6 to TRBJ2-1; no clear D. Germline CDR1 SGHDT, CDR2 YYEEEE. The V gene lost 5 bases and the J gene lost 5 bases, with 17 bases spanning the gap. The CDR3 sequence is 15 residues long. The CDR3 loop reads CASRLLRGRNNEQFF. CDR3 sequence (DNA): TGTGCCAGCAGGTTGTTACGAGGAAGGAACAATGAGCAGTTCTTC. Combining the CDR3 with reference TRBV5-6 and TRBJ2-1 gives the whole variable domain DAGVTQSPTHLIKTRGQQVTLRCSPKSGHDTVSWYQQALGQGPQFIFQYYEEEERQRGNFPDRFSGHQFPNYSSELNVNALLLGDSALYLCASRLLRGRNNEQFFGPGTRLTVL.

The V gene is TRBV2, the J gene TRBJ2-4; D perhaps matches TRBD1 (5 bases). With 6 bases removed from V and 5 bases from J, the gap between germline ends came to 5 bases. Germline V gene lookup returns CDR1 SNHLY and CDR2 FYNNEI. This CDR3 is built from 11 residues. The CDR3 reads CASRGQNIQYF. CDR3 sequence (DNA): TGTGCCAGCAGGGGGCAAAACATTCAGTACTTC.

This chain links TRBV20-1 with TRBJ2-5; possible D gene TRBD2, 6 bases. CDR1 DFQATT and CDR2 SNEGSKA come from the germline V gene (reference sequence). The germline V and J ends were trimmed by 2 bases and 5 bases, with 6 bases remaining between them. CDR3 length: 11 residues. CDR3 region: CSARRGETQYF. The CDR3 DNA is TGCAGTGCTAGACGGGGGGAGACCCAGTACTTC.

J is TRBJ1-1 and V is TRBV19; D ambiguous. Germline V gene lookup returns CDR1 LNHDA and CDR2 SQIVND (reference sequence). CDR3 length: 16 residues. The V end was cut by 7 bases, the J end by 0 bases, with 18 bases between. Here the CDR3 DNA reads TGTGCCAGTACTTTCGGGCAGGACTCGATGAACACTGAAGCTTTCTTT. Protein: CASTFGQDSMNTEAFF. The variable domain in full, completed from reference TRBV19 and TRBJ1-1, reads DGGITQSPKYLFRKEGQNVTLSCEQNLNHDAMYWYRQDPGQGLRLIYYSQIVNDFQKGDIAEGYSVSREKKESFPLTVTSAQKNPTAFYLCASTFGQDSMNTEAFFGQGTRLTVV.

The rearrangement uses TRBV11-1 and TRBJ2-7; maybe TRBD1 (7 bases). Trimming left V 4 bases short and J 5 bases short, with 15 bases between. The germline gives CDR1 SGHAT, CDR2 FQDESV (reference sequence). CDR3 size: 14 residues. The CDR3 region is CASSSHRGGDEQYF. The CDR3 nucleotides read TGTGCCAGCAGCTCTCACAGGGGAGGCGACGAGCAGTACTTC.

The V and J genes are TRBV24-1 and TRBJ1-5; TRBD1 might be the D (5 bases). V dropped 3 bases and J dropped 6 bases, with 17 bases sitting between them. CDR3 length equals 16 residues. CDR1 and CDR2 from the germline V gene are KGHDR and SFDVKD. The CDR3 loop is CATSDPMGGETQPQHF. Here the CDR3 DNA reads TGTGCCACCAGTGATCCCATGGGAGGGGAAACTCAGCCCCAGCATTTT.

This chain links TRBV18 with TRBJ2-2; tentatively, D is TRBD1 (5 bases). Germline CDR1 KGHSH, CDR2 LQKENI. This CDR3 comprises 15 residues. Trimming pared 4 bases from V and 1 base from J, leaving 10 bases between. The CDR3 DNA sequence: TGTGCCAGCTCACGATCTCAGGGGAACACCGGGGAGCTGTTTTTT. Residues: CASSRSQGNTGELFF.

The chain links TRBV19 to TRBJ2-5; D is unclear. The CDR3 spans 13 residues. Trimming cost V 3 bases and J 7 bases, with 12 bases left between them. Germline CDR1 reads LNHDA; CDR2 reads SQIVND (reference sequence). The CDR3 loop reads CASSIGQGGTQYF. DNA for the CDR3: TGTGCCAGTAGTATTGGTCAAGGCGGGACCCAGTACTTC.

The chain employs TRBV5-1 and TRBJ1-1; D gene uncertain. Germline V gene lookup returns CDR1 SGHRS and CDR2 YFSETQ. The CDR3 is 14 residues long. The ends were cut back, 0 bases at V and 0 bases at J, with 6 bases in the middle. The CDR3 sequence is CASSLVGMNTEAFF. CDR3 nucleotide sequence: TGCGCCAGCAGCTTGGTGGGCATGAACACTGAAGCTTTCTTT.

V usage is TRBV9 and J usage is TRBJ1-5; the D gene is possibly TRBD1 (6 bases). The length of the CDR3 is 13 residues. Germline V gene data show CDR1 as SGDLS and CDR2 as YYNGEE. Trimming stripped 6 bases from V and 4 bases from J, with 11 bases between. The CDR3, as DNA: TGTGCCAGCAACCCTCAGGGGAATCAGCCCCAGCATTTT. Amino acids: CASNPQGNQPQHF.

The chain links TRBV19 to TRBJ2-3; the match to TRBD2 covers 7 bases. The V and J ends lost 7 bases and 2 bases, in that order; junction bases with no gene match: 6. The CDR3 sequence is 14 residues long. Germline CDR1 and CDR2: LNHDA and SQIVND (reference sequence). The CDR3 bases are TGTGCCAGTACCTCTAGCGGATCCACAGATACGCAGTATTTT. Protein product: CASTSSGSTDTQYF. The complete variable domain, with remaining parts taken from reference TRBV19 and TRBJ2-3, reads DGGITQSPKYLFRKEGQNVTLSCEQNLNHDAMYWYRQDPGQGLRLIYYSQIVNDFQKGDIAEGYSVSREKKESFPLTVTSAQKNPTAFYLCASTSSGSTDTQYFGPGTRLTVL.

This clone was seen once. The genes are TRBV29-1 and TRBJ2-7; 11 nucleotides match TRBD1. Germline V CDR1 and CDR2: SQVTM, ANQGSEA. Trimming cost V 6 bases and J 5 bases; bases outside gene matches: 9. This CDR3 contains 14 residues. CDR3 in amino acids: CSVTGTGGDDEQYF. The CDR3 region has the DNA TGCAGCGTCACCGGGACAGGGGGGGATGACGAGCAGTACTTC.

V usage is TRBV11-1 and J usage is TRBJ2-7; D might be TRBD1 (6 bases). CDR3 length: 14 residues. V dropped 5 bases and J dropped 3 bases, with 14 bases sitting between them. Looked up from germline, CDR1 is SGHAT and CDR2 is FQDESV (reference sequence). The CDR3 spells CASSQTYRDYEQYV. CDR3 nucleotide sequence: TGTGCCAGCAGCCAGACGTACAGGGACTACGAGCAGTACGTC.

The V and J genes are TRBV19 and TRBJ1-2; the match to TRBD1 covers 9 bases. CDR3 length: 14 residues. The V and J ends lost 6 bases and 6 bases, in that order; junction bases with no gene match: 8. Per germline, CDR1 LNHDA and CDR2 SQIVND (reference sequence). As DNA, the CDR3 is TGTGCCAGTAGCACGGGACAGGGTGATCATGGCTACACCTTC. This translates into CASSTGQGDHGYTF.

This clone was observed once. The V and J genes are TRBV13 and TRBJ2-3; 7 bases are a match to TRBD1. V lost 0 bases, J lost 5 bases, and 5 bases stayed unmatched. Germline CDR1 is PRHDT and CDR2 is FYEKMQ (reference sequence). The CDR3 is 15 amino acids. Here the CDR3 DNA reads TGTGCCAGCAGCTTAGGAGGGGGCGTGAAAGATACGCAGTATTTT. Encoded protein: CASSLGGGVKDTQYF.

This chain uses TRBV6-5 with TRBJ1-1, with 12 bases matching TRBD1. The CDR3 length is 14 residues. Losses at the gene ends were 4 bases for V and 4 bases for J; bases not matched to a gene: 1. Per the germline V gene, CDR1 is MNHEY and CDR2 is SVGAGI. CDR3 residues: CASSSGQGATEAFF. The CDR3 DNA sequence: TGTGCCAGCAGTTCGGGACAGGGGGCCACTGAAGCTTTCTTT.